This is a list of T cell receptor beta chains from one sample in a study of blood T cell repertoires in COVID-19. The data were produced by immunoSEQ multiplex PCR, yet TCRdb's version contains in-frame clones alone and is incomplete. Of 300,000 to 350,000 clones listed, about nine tenths were seen once; the top ten hold about 6%. Sequencing was done on a sample of peripheral blood. Source of these receptors: a woman aged 45-65 years with COVID-19, enrolled during active disease. The CDR3 runs from the conserved cysteine through the conserved F or W. The order of the fields is V gene, clone size, D gene, J gene, CDR3 DNA, CDR3 protein. The D gene is left open where the match is weak. Size values are once, few and many counts, or a class for expanded clones, and some rows have none.

>TRBV15|NA|NA|TRBJ2-7
TGTGCCACCAGCAGCGACTATTCCTCCTACGAGCAGTACTTC
CATSSDYSSYEQYF
>TRBV18|NA|TRBD1|TRBJ1-5
TGTGCCAGCTCACCCCGACAGGGGACGAACAATCAGCCCCAGCATTTT
CASSPRQGTNNQPQHF
>TRBV19|NA|TRBD2|TRBJ2-7
TGTGCCAGTAGTATTGGGGGAGGGTCCTACGAGCAGTACTTC
CASSIGGGSYEQYF
>TRBV24-1|NA|NA|TRBJ1-2
TGTGCCACCAGTGATTTCCGGACACAGGAAGGCTACACCTTC
CATSDFRTQEGYTF
>TRBV30|few|NA|TRBJ1-6
TGTGCCTGGAGTAGAAGGGGATGGGGCGATAATTCACCCCTCCACTTT
CAWSRRGWGDNSPLHF
>TRBV3-1/TRBV3-2|NA|TRBD2|TRBJ2-2
TGTGCCAGCAGCCAACTGGGGGAGGGCACCGGGGAGCTGTTTTTT
CASSQLGEGTGELFF
>TRBV13|NA|NA|TRBJ1-1
TGTGCCAGCAGCTTAGCATCGAACACTGAAGCTTTCTTT
CASSLASNTEAFF
>TRBV27|NA|TRBD1|TRBJ1-4
TGTGCCAGCAAAAAAGCCGGGACAGGCAATGAAAAACTGTTTTTT
CASKKAGTGNEKLFF
>TRBV11-2|once|TRBD2|TRBJ2-5
TGTGCCAGCAGCTTAGGACTAGCGGGAGCAAACCAAGAGACCCAGTACTTC
CASSLGLAGANQETQYF
>TRBV18|NA|NA|TRBJ2-3
TGTGCCAGCTCACCACCGGCACTTGGGCGGTATTTT
CASSPPALGRYF
>TRBV29-1|NA|NA|TRBJ2-2
TGCAGCGTAAAAACGGGACTCCCAATTGGGCTGTTTTTT
CSVKTGLPIGLFF
>TRBV29-1|NA|NA|TRBJ2-7
TGCAGCGTTGAAGATCACGGGGGTACCTACGAGCAGTACTTC
CSVEDHGGTYEQYF
>TRBV6-1|NA|NA|TRBJ1-1
TGTGCCAGCAGTGAATTGGGAGGGCCCCTTGAAGCTTTCTTT
CASSELGGPLEAFF
>TRBV20-1|NA|NA|TRBJ1-1
TGCAGTGCCAGCTCAGGTCGAGCTTTCTTT
CSASSGRAFF
>TRBV5-1|NA|TRBD2|TRBJ2-7
TGCGCCAGCAGCCCCGAGACTAGCGCCTCCTACGAGCAGTACTTC
CASSPETSASYEQYF
>TRBV15|NA|TRBD1|TRBJ1-1
TGTGCCACCAGCAGAGATATGGACAGGGGGCCGAACACTGAAGCTTTCTTT
CATSRDMDRGPNTEAFF
>TRBV5-4|once|TRBD1|TRBJ2-1
TGTGCCAGCAGCTCGGGACAGTACAATGAGCAGTTCTTC
CASSSGQYNEQFF
>TRBV18|NA|TRBD2|TRBJ2-3
TGTGCCAGCTCTTCCTCTAGCGGGGGCGGAACCTCCTTT
CASSSSSGGGTSF
>TRBV5-6|NA|TRBD1|TRBJ1-4
TGTGCCAGCAGCTCAATTATCTACAGGGACAGTAATGAAAAACTGTTTTTT
CASSSIIYRDSNEKLFF
>TRBV7-2|NA|NA|TRBJ1-1
TGTGCCAGCAGCTTAGTGCGGGGAGGGGCGAACACTGAAGCTTTCTTT
CASSLVRGGANTEAFF
>TRBV19|NA|NA|TRBJ1-5
TGTGCCAGTAGTAATTACAGGGAGGGGAAAAGCAATCAGCCCCAGCATTTT
CASSNYREGKSNQPQHF
>TRBV5-1|NA|NA|TRBJ1-4
TGCGCCAGCACTTTTATCGGACAGAGAAATGAAAAACTGTTTTTT
CASTFIGQRNEKLFF
>TRBV6-2/TRBV6-3|NA|TRBD2|TRBJ2-3
TGTGCCAGCAGCCTGGGACTAGCGGGATGGGGCACAGATACGCAGTATTTT
CASSLGLAGWGTDTQYF
>TRBV11-3|NA|NA|TRBJ2-7
TGTGCCAGCAGCTTATACGTGGGAGCGAGCTACGAGCAGTACTTC
CASSLYVGASYEQYF
>TRBV10-3|NA|NA|TRBJ1-5
TGTGCCATCAGTGAGTCGGGGCAGGGCGGTCAGCCCCAGCATTTT
CAISESGQGGQPQHF
>TRBV5-1|NA|NA|TRBJ1-4
TGCGCCAGCAGCGTCCAGGGGCCAGCAACTAATGAAAAACTGTTTTTT
CASSVQGPATNEKLFF